Below, one T cell receptor (beta chain) is given with its context. Its antigen is not known. A far bigger clonotype differs at one base, so this is likely a read error. These data come from a study of blood T cells in healthy people across ages. General observations from the study: Older individuals had lower TCR beta diversity per million T cells (the decline was roughly linear).

Per germline, CDR1 MGHRA and CDR2 YSYEKL. V dropped 0 bases and J dropped 3 bases, with 3 bases sitting between them. The CDR3 is made up of 12 amino acids. Together with a sample-barcoded 5' primer, a J-beta primer mix was included in a second PCR lasting about 6 to 11 cycles. One entry per CDR3 protein, called by TCRdb with MiXCR from the 5' RACE reads. The table has 1.2 million to 1.5 million distinct CDR3 sequences, about 40% seen once. The TCR originated in a woman younger than 35 in good health. The sample comprised blood. The genes are TRBV4-1 and TRBJ2-7; D is unclear. For the CDR3, the DNA is TGCGCCAGCAGCCAAGAAGACTACGAGCAGTACTTC. This gives the protein CASSQEDYEQYF.